Given below is one T cell receptor (beta chain) in context. Looked up from germline, CDR1 is MNHEY and CDR2 is SVGAGI. J gave up 8 bases and V 7 bases, and 1 base lay outside the gene matches. This CDR3 spans 13 amino acids. This specimen comes from a study of beta chain features in type 1 diabetes. cDNA synthesis used the whole RNA isolate, giving expressed TCRB sequences. Measured with immunoSEQ multiplex PCR; TCRdb has only the in-frame clones, and not every one. The table shows 860,000 or so clones, with roughly a sixth occurring only once. The rearrangement links TRBV6-5 to TRBJ1-6; 11 nucleotides match TRBD1. Sequenced input: naive CD4+ T cells from blood. The clonotype originates from a woman younger than 35 in good health. The CDR3 DNA reads as TGTGCCAGCACGGGACAGGGGGATTCACCCCTCCACTTT. Its protein product is CASTGQGDSPLHF.